Following are 13 T cell receptor beta chains from one sample sequenced in a study of T-cell reconstitution after alpha-beta-depleted transplantation in children. TCRbeta library construction was performed incorporating unique molecular identifiers. TCRdb fed the PCR reads into MiXCR, producing one record per CDR3 protein. The table shows some 240,000 distinct CDR3 sequences, with about 8.8% occurring only once. The sequenced sample was PBMCs from the stem cell graft donor, obtained from the stem cell graft. These receptor sequences come from a human donor who donated a stem cell graft to a child with SCID.

To note about this clonotype: A much larger clonotype is one base distant, so this may be a read error. V is TRBV20-1 and J is TRBJ2-1; D gene unclear. Germline CDR1 and CDR2: DFQATT and SNEGSKA (reference sequence). CDR3 size: 16 residues. The V end was cut by 4 bases, the J end by 5 bases, with 21 bases between. As DNA, the CDR3 is TGCAGTGCTAAAGATCTGGTGAGGCCTACTGACAATGAGCAGTTCTTC. It codes for CSAKDLVRPTDNEQFF.

In regard to this clonotype: A read error is possible here, since a much larger clone lies one base away. The rearrangement joins TRBV6-2 or TRBV6-3 to TRBJ2-7; possible D gene TRBD2, 5 bases. Trimming took 4 bases from V and 4 from J, leaving 17 bases between them. This CDR3 spans 15 amino acids. The germline CDR1 and CDR2 sequences are MNHEY and SVGEGT. CDR3 DNA: TGTGCCAGCAGTTGGCACCCCGATCGGAGGTACGAGCAGTACTTC. It translates to CASSWHPDRRYEQYF.

The chain has TRBV11-1 and TRBJ1-1; D is unclear. Trimming left V 0 bases short and J 4 bases short, with 21 bases between. This CDR3 spans 18 amino acids. Germline V lookup: CDR1 SGHAT, CDR2 FQDESV (reference sequence). CDR3 region: CASSLAGSGKGYGTEAFF. CDR3 DNA sequence: TGTGCCAGCAGCTTAGCAGGTTCTGGAAAAGGGTACGGCACTGAAGCTTTCTTT.

This clonotype was seen ten or more times. The chain carries TRBV5-1 and TRBJ2-3; D unresolved. Looked up from germline, CDR1 is SGHRS and CDR2 is YFSETQ. The germline V and J ends were trimmed by 0 bases and 1 base, with 9 bases remaining between them. The CDR3 is 15 residues long. CDR3 region: CASSLDTGRTDTQYF. The CDR3 nucleotides read TGCGCCAGCAGCTTGGATACGGGTCGCACAGATACGCAGTATTTT.

Only one count was recorded for this clonotype. This rearrangement joins TRBV20-1 to TRBJ1-6, with D tentatively TRBD1 (6 bases). Per germline, CDR1 DFQATT and CDR2 SNEGSKA (reference sequence). The ends were cut back, 6 bases at V and 8 bases at J, with 14 bases in the middle. The length of the CDR3 is 13 residues. The CDR3 DNA follows: TGCAGTGCCACGCAGGGGTATGATTCACCCCTCCACTTT. Translating it yields CSATQGYDSPLHF.

In this sample, this clonotype turned up many times. V gene TRBV18 combines with J gene TRBJ2-7; D is perhaps TRBD1 (6 bases). V lost 0 bases, J lost 7 bases, and 13 bases lay in between. This CDR3 has 14 residues. The germline V gene encodes CDR1 KGHSH and CDR2 LQKENI. CDR3 DNA sequence: TGTGCCAGCTCACCACCAAACAGGGTAGGAGAGCAGTACTTC. Its translation: CASSPPNRVGEQYF.

In its sample, this clonotype was seen a few times. The chain combines TRBV9 with TRBJ1-3; D unclear. V lost 3 bases to trimming and J lost 1 base, with 8 bases between them. Germline V CDR1 and CDR2: SGDLS, YYNGEE. The CDR3 sequence is 14 residues long. The CDR3: CASSALASGNTIYF. CDR3 bases: TGTGCCAGCAGCGCGCTGGCTTCTGGAAACACCATATATTTT.

This clonotype has at least ten counts. The rearrangement links TRBV5-1 to TRBJ2-7, with D hard to call. V lost 0 bases to trimming and J lost 3 bases, with 10 bases between them. Looked up from germline, CDR1 is SGHRS and CDR2 is YFSETQ. The CDR3 covers 14 residues. The CDR3 coding sequence is TGCGCCAGCAGCTTGGATCGGACGTTCTACGAGCAGTACTTC. This translates into CASSLDRTFYEQYF.

This clonotype was seen ten or more times. CDR3 nucleotides: TGCAGTGCTGTCCCCCGGGGCGGGACAGGGCCCAACGAGCAGTACTTC. Translating gives CSAVPRGGTGPNEQYF. The chain has TRBV20-1 and TRBJ2-7; 9 positions agree with TRBD1. Trimming cost V 5 bases and J 5 bases; bases outside gene matches: 16. Germline assignment: CDR1 DFQATT and CDR2 SNEGSKA (reference sequence). This CDR3 is 16 amino acids long.

This clonotype was seen at least ten times. The chain employs TRBV5-1 and TRBJ1-1, with 12 bases matching TRBD1. V was clipped by 4 bases and J by 0 bases; unmatched bases: 10. This CDR3 contains 18 residues. Germline lookup yields CDR1 SGHRS and CDR2 YFSETQ. Here the CDR3 reads CASSRTGTGGRVNTEAFF. The CDR3, as DNA: TGCGCCAGCAGCAGAACCGGGACAGGGGGCCGAGTGAACACTGAAGCTTTCTTT.

This clonotype occurred many times. This chain connects TRBV20-1 to TRBJ2-5, with TRBD2 as a possible D gene (5 bases). Germline V CDR1 and CDR2: DFQATT, SNEGSKA (reference sequence). The CDR3 contains 14 residues. With 3 bases removed from V and 5 bases from J, the gap between germline ends came to 16 bases. In nucleotides, the CDR3 is TGCAGTGCTAGTCCCCCCAGCCGGAGGGAGACCCAGTACTTC. It codes for CSASPPSRRETQYF.

This clonotype was recorded many times. The gene calls are TRBV29-1 and TRBJ1-1, with TRBD1 identical over 7 bases. The trim removed 4 bases at V and 0 bases at J, leaving 11 bases unmatched. Germline CDR1 is SQVTM and CDR2 is ANQGSEA. This CDR3 comprises 16 residues. The DNA for the CDR3 is TGCAGCGTTGGGAAGACAGGGTTCCGGATGAACACTGAAGCTTTCTTT. Amino acid sequence: CSVGKTGFRMNTEAFF. The whole variable domain, remainder taken from reference TRBV29-1 and TRBJ1-1, is SAVISQKPSRDICQRGTSLTIQCQVDSQVTMMFWYRQQPGQSLTLIATANQGSEATYESGFVIDKFPISRPNLTFSTLTVSNMSPEDSSIYLCSVGKTGFRMNTEAFFGQGTRLTVV.

This clonotype was seen ten or more times. V is TRBV12-3 or TRBV12-4 and J is TRBJ1-6; the match to TRBD1 covers 11 bases. Unmatched junction bases numbered 2, after V lost 3 bases and J lost 7 bases. The length of the CDR3 is 15 residues. CDR3 sequence (DNA): TGTGCCAGCAGTTTGGGGACAGGGGGGAATTCACCCCTCCACTTT. The encoded protein is CASSLGTGGNSPLHF.